One T cell receptor (beta chain) is described in this entry. With V trimmed by 3 bases and J by 7 bases, 6 bases remained unmatched. This CDR3 region has 14 residues. Germline CDR1 and CDR2: SNHLY and FYNNEI. This record comes from a study of blood T cell repertoires in COVID-19. Methods used by the authors: Scientists estimated how many nucleated cells there were by amplifying reference gene primers. TCRdb keeps only in-frame clones here, not all; method: immunoSEQ multiplex PCR. D and trimming were read from the DNA, whereas the V and J calls and clone size are those reported in that table. The data hold tens of thousands of clones, with 70% to 85% observed a single time.

Source material: peripheral blood. The V gene is TRBV2, the J gene TRBJ2-1; 7 bases are shared with TRBD2. This clonotype was obtained from a man in his 60s with active or convalescent COVID-19. The DNA of the CDR3 is TGTGCCAGCAGTGACTCGCGGGGGTTTAATGAGCAGTTCTTC. This codes for CASSDSRGFNEQFF.